This entry lists 24 T cell receptor beta chains sequenced from one sample in a study of regulatory T cells in long-lasting Graves disease. Time point in this sample: newly diagnosed GD, antithyroid drugs for less than 3 months. The TCR library was made from RNA extracted from PBMCs. Building the TCR beta libraries relied on iRepertoire HTBI primers, and CDR3 regions underwent Arm-PCR. TCRdb recomputed calls from the multiplex PCR reads with MiXCR, one row per CDR3 protein. The sample shows roughly 220,000 distinct CDR3 sequences, approximately 20% of them seen only once. Sequenced material: peripheral blood mononuclear cells (PBMCs), taken at new diagnosis, from a patient treated with antithyroid drugs. The receptors shown here come from a female donor with Graves disease.

This clonotype showed up just a few times. This rearrangement joins TRBV2 to TRBJ2-5; weak D call: TRBD1 (6 bases). The germline V and J ends were trimmed by 3 bases and 1 base, with 6 bases remaining between them. The CDR3 loop spans 13 amino acids. Per germline, CDR1 SNHLY and CDR2 FYNNEI. The CDR3 bases are TGTGCCAGCAGTGAGGGGGCCCAAGAGACCCAGTACTTC. Amino acids: CASSEGAQETQYF.

The chain links TRBV7-2 to TRBJ2-7; 9 positions match TRBD1. The length of the CDR3 is 15 residues. The trim removed 5 bases at V and 0 bases at J, leaving 5 bases unmatched. Germline V CDR1 and CDR2: SGHTA, FQGNSA. DNA for the CDR3: TGTGCCAGCAGCAAACGGACAGGGGACTCCTACGAGCAGTACTTC. Translated: CASSKRTGDSYEQYF.

This clonotype was counted at least ten times. V and J are TRBV28 and TRBJ2-2; D is unresolved. Trimming shortened V by 4 bases and J by 6 bases, and 9 bases separated the two germline ends. The CDR3 is 13 amino acids. CDR1 is MDHEN and CDR2 is SYDVKM in the germline V gene. CDR3 sequence reads: CASSSQGSGELFF. The CDR3 nucleotides read TGTGCCAGCAGTTCCCAAGGGTCCGGGGAGCTGTTTTTT.

The chain couples TRBV27 to TRBJ2-1, with 12 bases identical to TRBD1. Germline V lookup: CDR1 MNHEY, CDR2 SMNVEV (reference sequence). V lost 6 bases, J lost 8 bases, and 5 bases stayed unmatched. This CDR3 is built from 14 residues. CDR3: CASRGTGGAYEQFF. In DNA form, the CDR3 reads TGTGCCAGCAGGGGGACAGGGGGCGCGTATGAGCAGTTCTTC.

This clonotype appeared many times. V is TRBV12-3 or TRBV12-4 and J is TRBJ2-7; D remains ambiguous. This CDR3 contains 16 residues. V was cut by 6 bases and J by 0 bases, with 18 bases left in between. CDR3 DNA: TGTGCCAGCAGCTCTACAACGGTGGGCAGCTCCTACGAGCAGTACTTC. This translates into CASSSTTVGSSYEQYF.

This clonotype was seen many times. The chain links TRBV7-9 to TRBJ2-1, with 10 bases lining up with TRBD2. Germline lookup yields CDR1 SEHNR and CDR2 FQNEAQ (reference sequence). The CDR3 totals 16 residues. V lost 1 base to trimming and J lost 9 bases; unmatched junction nucleotides: 9. CDR3 sequence (DNA): TGTGCCAGCAGCTTAGAGGTCATAGCGGGAGGAAGTGAGCAGTTCTTC. It codes for CASSLEVIAGGSEQFF.

This clonotype was recorded many times. CDR3 amino acids: CASRPGLAGGTYEQYF. CDR3 DNA: TGTGCCAGCAGGCCGGGACTAGCGGGAGGTACCTACGAGCAGTACTTC. This sequence joins TRBV2 and TRBJ2-7; 15 bases match TRBD2. Germline CDR1 and CDR2: SNHLY and FYNNEI. Trimming at V came to 6 bases and at J to 2 bases, leaving 5 bases not matched to a gene. The CDR3 is made up of 16 amino acids. The complete variable domain, with remaining parts taken from reference TRBV2 and TRBJ2-7, reads EPEVTQTPSHQVTQMGQEVILRCVPISNHLYFYWYRQILGQKVEFLVSFYNNEISEKSEIFDDQFSVERPDGSNFTLKIRSTKLEDSAMYFCASRPGLAGGTYEQYFGPGTRLTVT.

There are many counts of this clonotype. The gene calls are TRBV28 and TRBJ2-7; no clear D. This CDR3 is 15 amino acids long. Germline lookup yields CDR1 MDHEN and CDR2 SYDVKM. Trimming cost V 6 bases and J 0 bases, with 15 bases left between them. The CDR3 nucleotides are TGTGCCAGCAGCGAGGAGAGACCATACTCCTACGAGCAGTACTTC. Amino acid sequence: CASSEERPYSYEQYF.

This clonotype has at least ten counts. This sequence joins TRBV9 and TRBJ2-1, with TRBD2 as a possible D gene (6 bases). Per the germline V gene, CDR1 is SGDLS and CDR2 is YYNGEE. Trimming pared 4 bases from V and 6 bases from J, leaving 11 bases between. This CDR3 has 13 amino acids. The CDR3 bases are TGTGCCAGCAGCCCGCGGGGAGCCAATGAGCAGTTCTTC. As protein: CASSPRGANEQFF. The full variable domain, with the rest looked up from reference TRBV9 and TRBJ2-1, is DSGVTQTPKHLITATGQRVTLRCSPRSGDLSVYWYQQSLDQGLQFLIQYYNGEERAKGNILERFSAQQFPDLHSELNLSSLELGDSALYFCASSPRGANEQFFGPGTRLTVL.

This clonotype was counted at least ten times. The chain uses TRBV20-1 and TRBJ1-5; weak D call: TRBD1 (5 bases). CDR3 size: 15 residues. Trimming cost V 3 bases and J 2 bases, with 14 bases left between them. Germline V lookup: CDR1 DFQATT, CDR2 SNEGSKA (reference sequence). This CDR3 reads CSASTRVWGNQPQHF. The CDR3 DNA reads as TGCAGTGCTAGTACCAGGGTTTGGGGCAATCAGCCCCAGCATTTT.

This chain uses TRBV5-1 with TRBJ2-3; 11 bases align to TRBD2. V shed 10 bases and J 4 bases; nucleotides not matched to a gene: 8. CDR1 is SGHRS and CDR2 is YFSETQ in the germline V gene. This CDR3 is 14 amino acids long. CDR3 nucleotide sequence: TGCGCCGGGGCCCCGACTAGCGGGGCAGATACGCAGTATTTT. Its translation is CAGAPTSGADTQYF.

This chain uses TRBV9 with TRBJ2-1, with 13 bases identical to TRBD2. V gave up 0 bases and J gave up 6 bases; unmatched junction bases: 3. Germline V CDR1 and CDR2: SGDLS, YYNGEE. The CDR3 is 16 residues long. Here the CDR3 reads CASSVEGTSGINEQFF. As DNA, the CDR3 is TGTGCCAGCAGCGTAGAGGGGACTAGCGGGATCAATGAGCAGTTCTTC.

The chain joins TRBV5-1 to TRBJ1-3, with a weak D call TRBD1 (5 bases). CDR3 length: 14 residues. V shed 4 bases and J shed 0 bases, with 8 bases lying between them. CDR1 is SGHRS, CDR2 YFSETQ, per germline. The CDR3 nucleotides read TGCGCCAGCAGCGGAGACAGCTCTGGAAACACCATATATTTT. Protein: CASSGDSSGNTIYF. Full variable domain (remainder filled in from reference TRBV5-1 and TRBJ1-3): KAGVTQTPRYLIKTRGQQVTLSCSPISGHRSVSWYQQTPGQGLQFLFEYFSETQRNKGNFPGRFSGRQFSNSRSEMNVSTLELGDSALYLCASSGDSSGNTIYFGEGSWLTVV.

Many counts were recorded for this clonotype. This chain's CDR3 is CASSSGQEYEQYF. In nucleotides, the CDR3 is TGTGCCAGCAGTTCTGGACAGGAGTACGAGCAGTACTTC. J is TRBJ2-7 and V is TRBV6-9; 7 nucleotides line up with TRBD1. Germline lookup yields CDR1 MNHGY and CDR2 SVAAGI. Trimming took 4 bases from V and 4 from J; bases not matched to a gene: 4. The CDR3 has 13 amino acids.

This clonotype occurred many times. The gene calls are TRBV5-4 and TRBJ1-6; tentative D call: TRBD1 (5 bases). Per the germline V gene, CDR1 is SGHNT and CDR2 is YYREEE (reference sequence). CDR3 length: 16 residues. Trimming removed 7 bases from V and 3 bases from J, with 17 bases in between. The CDR3 nucleotides are TGTGCCAGCCGTACTTTAGGGACCGACTATAATTCACCCCTCCACTTT. Translating gives CASRTLGTDYNSPLHF. The entire variable domain, with the rest obtained from reference TRBV5-4 and TRBJ1-6, is as follows: ETGVTQSPTHLIKTRGQQVTLRCSSQSGHNTVSWYQQALGQGPQFIFQYYREEENGRGNFPPRFSGLQFPNYSSELNVNALELDDSALYLCASRTLGTDYNSPLHFGNGTRLTVT.

With respect to this clonotype: A read error is the likely source, as a far larger clone sits one nucleotide away. This chain uses TRBV29-1 with TRBJ2-1, with TRBD2 matching over 13 bases. This CDR3 has 14 residues. After removal of 6 bases from V and 10 bases from J, the junction contained 9 bases not matched to a gene. CDR1 is SQVTM, CDR2 ANQGSEA, per germline. The CDR3 loop reads CSVAGGLAGFEQFF. In DNA form, the CDR3 reads TGCAGCGTGGCAGGGGGACTAGCGGGATTCGAGCAGTTCTTC.

This clonotype was detected many times. J is TRBJ2-5 and V is TRBV11-2, with D tentatively TRBD2 (6 bases). Trimming took off 5 bases at V and 5 bases at J, with 12 bases between the two ends. Germline V lookup: CDR1 SGHAT, CDR2 FQNNGV. The CDR3 runs 13 residues. CDR3 sequence: CASSPNLAETQYF. CDR3 coding DNA: TGTGCCAGCAGCCCAAATCTAGCGGAGACCCAGTACTTC.

This clonotype showed up just a few times. The CDR3 DNA sequence: TGTGCCGAGGGAACGTATAATTCACCCCTCCACTTT. Residues: CAEGTYNSPLHF. The gene calls are TRBV6-1 and TRBJ1-6, with unresolved D. This CDR3 is built from 12 residues. The V gene lost 11 bases and the J gene lost 4 bases, with 9 bases spanning the gap. Per the germline V gene, CDR1 is MNHNS and CDR2 is SASEGT.

The rearrangement joins TRBV20-1 to TRBJ1-1; 10 positions match TRBD1. V shed 3 bases, J shed 5 bases, and the junction held 9 bases outside the gene matches. Per the germline V gene, CDR1 is DFQATT and CDR2 is SNEGSKA (reference sequence). This CDR3 spans 15 amino acids. CDR3 residues: CSASPGRDRGTEAFF. The DNA of the CDR3 is TGCAGTGCTAGCCCGGGCCGGGACAGGGGTACTGAAGCTTTCTTT.

This clonotype was detected only a few times. The chain couples TRBV4-2 to TRBJ2-2; D gene ambiguous. Germline assignment: CDR1 LGHNA and CDR2 YNFKEQ. The CDR3 consists of 14 residues. Trimming shortened V by 1 base and J by 7 bases, and 10 bases separated the two germline ends. CDR3 region: CASSQVGQNGELFF. The DNA for the CDR3 is TGTGCCAGCAGCCAAGTAGGCCAGAACGGGGAGCTGTTTTTT.

This clonotype was seen repeatedly, ten times or more. The V gene is TRBV30, the J gene TRBJ1-1; no reliable D call. V dropped 0 bases and J dropped 0 bases, with 8 bases sitting between them. Germline V gene sequence: CDR1 GTSNPN, CDR2 SVGIG (reference sequence). The CDR3 covers 14 residues. CDR3 DNA sequence: TGTGCCTGGAGTGTTAGGAGGGTGAACACTGAAGCTTTCTTT. This encodes CAWSVRRVNTEAFF.

Many counts were recorded for this clonotype. This chain uses TRBV9 with TRBJ2-7; 12 bases are shared with TRBD1. From germline, CDR1 is SGDLS and CDR2 YYNGEE. The CDR3 has 15 residues. The ends lost 3 bases at V and 5 bases at J; junction bases unmatched: 6. The CDR3 here is CASSAPGQGANEQYF. CDR3 coding DNA: TGTGCCAGCAGCGCGCCGGGACAGGGGGCTAACGAGCAGTACTTC. The variable domain in full, completed from reference TRBV9 and TRBJ2-7, reads DSGVTQTPKHLITATGQRVTLRCSPRSGDLSVYWYQQSLDQGLQFLIQYYNGEERAKGNILERFSAQQFPDLHSELNLSSLELGDSALYFCASSAPGQGANEQYFGPGTRLTVT.

This clonotype has a count of ten or more. J is TRBJ2-2 and V is TRBV5-1; 7 bases fit TRBD1. The length of the CDR3 is 16 residues. The V gene end was trimmed by 4 bases and the J gene end by 4 bases; junction bases not matched to a gene: 10. CDR1 and CDR2 from the germline V gene are SGHRS and YFSETQ. CDR3 sequence reads: CASSLWTGRRTGELFF. DNA of the CDR3: TGCGCCAGCAGCCTTTGGACAGGCCGTCGCACCGGGGAGCTGTTTTTT. Together with reference TRBV5-1 and TRBJ2-2, the CDR3 gives the full variable domain: KAGVTQTPRYLIKTRGQQVTLSCSPISGHRSVSWYQQTPGQGLQFLFEYFSETQRNKGNFPGRFSGRQFSNSRSEMNVSTLELGDSALYLCASSLWTGRRTGELFFGEGSRLTVL.

In this sample, this clonotype turned up many times. CDR3 nucleotides: TGTGCCAGCGGAAGAGACAGCTCCTGGGGGACCGAGCAGTACTTC. It specifies CASGRDSSWGTEQYF. The chain employs TRBV5-4 and TRBJ2-7; D possibly uses TRBD1 or TRBD2 (5 bases each). The CDR3 totals 15 residues. The V end was cut by 7 bases, the J end by 6 bases, with 23 bases between. Germline V gene sequence: CDR1 SGHNT, CDR2 YYREEE (reference sequence). The complete variable domain, with remaining parts taken from reference TRBV5-4 and TRBJ2-7, reads ETGVTQSPTHLIKTRGQQVTLRCSSQSGHNTVSWYQQALGQGPQFIFQYYREEENGRGNFPPRFSGLQFPNYSSELNVNALELDDSALYLCASGRDSSWGTEQYFGPGTRLTVT.